This T cell receptor beta chain was identified during a study of T-cell reconstitution after alpha-beta-depleted transplantation in children. The TCRbeta library incorporated unique molecular identifiers. TCRdb used MiXCR to reprocess the PCR reads, holding one entry per CDR3 protein. The data hold 200,000 to 250,000 distinct CDR3 sequences, with approximately 9.5% observed a single time. The CDR3 covers 13 residues. Germline V CDR1 and CDR2: SNHLY, FYNNEI. V shed 10 bases and J 6 bases; nucleotides not matched to a gene: 7. This clonotype showed up many times. The sample here was PBMCs from the stem cell graft donor, taken from the stem cell graft. The V call is TRBV2, the J call TRBJ1-5; 9 bases agree with TRBD1. The TCR was taken from a human donor who donated a stem cell graft to a child with acute lymphoblastic leukemia. CDR3 DNA: TGTGCCACCCAACAGGGGGCCGGTCAGCCCCAGCATTTT. Its translation: CATQQGAGQPQHF. Supplemented by reference TRBV2 and TRBJ1-5, the full variable domain reads EPEVTQTPSHQVTQMGQEVILRCVPISNHLYFYWYRQILGQKVEFLVSFYNNEISEKSEIFDDQFSVERPDGSNFTLKIRSTKLEDSAMYFCATQQGAGQPQHFGDGTRLSIL.